What follows are 6 T cell receptor beta chains derived from one specimen sequenced in a study of vaccination and CD4 T cells after COVID-19. Sequencing of the DNA from cultured CD4+ T cells was carried out with the Oncomine TCR Beta short-read assay. TCRdb re-called the PCR reads through MiXCR, storing one row per CDR3 protein. This repertoire shows about 9,200 distinct CDR3 sequences, approximately 56% found once; its top ten account for around 15%. No antigen has been identified for these receptors. Treatment: approximately nine-day PBMC culture with coronavirus spike peptide pools or control peptides (ViraFEST assay). The sequencing here drew on cultured CD4+ T cells from blood, taken after SARS-CoV-2 vaccination. These receptors were collected from a human donor with COVID-19.

This chain links TRBV20-1 with TRBJ1-2, with D possibly being TRBD1 (5 bases). Looked up from germline, CDR1 is DFQATT and CDR2 is SNEGSKA (reference sequence). The CDR3 consists of 16 residues. Trimming removed 1 base at V and 8 bases at J, with 23 bases between. CDR3 loop: CSARGDEIGGVGGYTF. CDR3 DNA sequence: TGCAGTGCTAGAGGGGACGAGATTGGGGGAGTAGGAGGCTACACCTTC.

The chain employs TRBV19 and TRBJ1-2, with D tentatively TRBD1 (5 bases). Trimming pared 6 bases from V and 7 bases from J, leaving 15 bases between. The length of the CDR3 is 13 residues. The germline CDR1 and CDR2 sequences are LNHDA and SQIVND (reference sequence). The CDR3 sequence is CASSRSGTAGYTF. The DNA for the CDR3 is TGTGCCAGTAGCCGATCCGGGACGGCTGGCTACACCTTC.

This clonotype has only one observation. The chain recombines TRBV10-2 with TRBJ1-6; TRBD1 agrees at 7 bases. Germline V gene sequence: CDR1 WSHSY, CDR2 SAAADI. J lost 9 bases, V lost 7 bases, and 12 bases had no gene match. The CDR3 consists of 15 residues. The CDR3 nucleotides read TGCGCCAGCAATACCGGGACAGTGGGAAGTTCACCCCTCCACTTT. As protein: CASNTGTVGSSPLHF.

V is TRBV7-8 and J is TRBJ1-6, with 9 nucleotides matching TRBD1. The CDR3 extends over 15 amino acids. Germline CDR1 reads SGHVS; CDR2 reads FQNEAQ. The J segment lost 6 bases and the V segment lost 1 base, leaving 1 base of the junction unmatched. The CDR3 DNA is TGTGCCAGCAGCTTAGAGGACAGGGGTAATTCACCCCTCCACTTT. It encodes CASSLEDRGNSPLHF.

This clonotype was observed once. The V and J genes are TRBV25-1 and TRBJ1-5; TRBD1 might be the D (5 bases). The CDR3 consists of 15 residues. The V end lost 2 bases, the J end lost 0 bases, and 8 bases lay between the germline ends. Germline lookup yields CDR1 MGHDK and CDR2 SYGVNS. The CDR3 nucleotides read TGTGCCAGCAGTGAAGGGGGGGGTAGCAATCAGCCCCAGCATTTT. Translating it yields CASSEGGGSNQPQHF.

In its sample, this clonotype was seen a few times. The chain employs TRBV19 and TRBJ1-2; TRBD1 is a possible D gene (6 bases). With 3 bases removed from V and 4 bases from J, the gap between germline ends came to 12 bases. The CDR3 runs 14 residues. Germline V gene sequence: CDR1 LNHDA, CDR2 SQIVND (reference sequence). CDR3 residues: CASSIMGAGYGYTF. The CDR3, as DNA: TGTGCCAGTAGTATTATGGGGGCAGGCTATGGCTACACCTTC.